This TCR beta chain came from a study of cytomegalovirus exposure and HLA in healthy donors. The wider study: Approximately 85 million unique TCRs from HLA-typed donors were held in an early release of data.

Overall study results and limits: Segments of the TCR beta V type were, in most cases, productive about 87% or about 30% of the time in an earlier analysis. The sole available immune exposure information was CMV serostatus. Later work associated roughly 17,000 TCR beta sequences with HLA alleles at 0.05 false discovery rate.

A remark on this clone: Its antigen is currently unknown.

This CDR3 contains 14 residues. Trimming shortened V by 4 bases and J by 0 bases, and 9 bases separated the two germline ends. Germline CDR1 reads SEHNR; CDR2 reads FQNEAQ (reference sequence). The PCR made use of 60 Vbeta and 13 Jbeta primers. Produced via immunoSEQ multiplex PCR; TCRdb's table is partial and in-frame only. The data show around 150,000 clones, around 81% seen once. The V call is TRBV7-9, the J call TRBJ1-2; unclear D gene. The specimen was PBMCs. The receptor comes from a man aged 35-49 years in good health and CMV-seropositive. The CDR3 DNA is TGTGCCAGCAGCTCAAACAGTGCTAACTATGGCTACACCTTC. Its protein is CASSSNSANYGYTF.